The source of this T cell receptor beta chain is a study of regulatory T cells in long-lasting Graves disease. Study-wide points: Among the persistent patients, fewer than 3,000 public clonotypes were shared, more than the 850 to 1,000 shared among new patients.

Trimming removed 5 bases from V and 3 bases from J; junction bases left unmatched: 8. CDR1 and CDR2 (germline): MNHNS, SASEGT. The CDR3 consists of 17 residues. Arm-PCR of CDR3 regions with iRepertoire HTBI primers generated TCR beta libraries. TCRdb reanalysed the multiplex PCR reads using MiXCR and keeps one entry per CDR3 protein. Altogether 450,000 to 700,000 distinct CDR3 sequences are present, roughly 14% being singletons, with the ten largest covering roughly a tenth. Specified time point: newly diagnosed GD, antithyroid drugs for less than 3 months. PBMC RNA served as the TCR library source. This clonotype appeared many times. The antigen remains undetermined. These data were also reused for a study on T cells in Graves' hyperthyroidism and ophthalmopathy.

The specimen comprised peripheral blood mononuclear cells (PBMCs), sampled at new diagnosis, from a patient treated with antithyroid drugs. V and J are TRBV6-1 and TRBJ2-5, with 14 bases that match TRBD2. This TCR was recovered from a man aged 25-45 years with Graves disease. The CDR3 sequence: CASSQGLAGVGKETQYF. Written as DNA, the CDR3 is TGTGCCAGCAGTCAGGGACTAGCGGGAGTCGGAAAAGAGACCCAGTACTTC.